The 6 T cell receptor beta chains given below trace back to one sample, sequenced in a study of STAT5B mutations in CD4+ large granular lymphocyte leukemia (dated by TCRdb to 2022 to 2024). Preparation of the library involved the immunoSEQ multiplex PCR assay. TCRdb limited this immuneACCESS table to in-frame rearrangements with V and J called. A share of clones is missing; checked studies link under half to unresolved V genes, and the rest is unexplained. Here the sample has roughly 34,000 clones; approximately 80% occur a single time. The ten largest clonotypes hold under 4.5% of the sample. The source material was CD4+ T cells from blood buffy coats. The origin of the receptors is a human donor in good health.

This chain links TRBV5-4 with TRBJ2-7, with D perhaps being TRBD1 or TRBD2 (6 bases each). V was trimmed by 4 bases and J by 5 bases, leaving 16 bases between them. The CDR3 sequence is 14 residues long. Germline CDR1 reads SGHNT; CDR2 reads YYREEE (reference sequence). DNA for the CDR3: TGTGCCAGCAGCGGGGGCGGGGCGGTTAACGAGCAGTACTTC. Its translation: CASSGGGAVNEQYF.

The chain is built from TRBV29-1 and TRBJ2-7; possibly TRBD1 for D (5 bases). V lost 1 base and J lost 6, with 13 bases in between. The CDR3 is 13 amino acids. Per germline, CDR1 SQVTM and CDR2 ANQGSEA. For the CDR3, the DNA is TGCAGCGTTGAAGTGCTAGGGGAAGGCGAGCAGTACTTC. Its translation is CSVEVLGEGEQYF.

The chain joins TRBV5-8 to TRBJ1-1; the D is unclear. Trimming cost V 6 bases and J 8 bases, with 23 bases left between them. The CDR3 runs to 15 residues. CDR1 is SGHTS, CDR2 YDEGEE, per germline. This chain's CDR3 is CASIPPWGSGTEAFF. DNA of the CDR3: TGTGCCAGCATTCCACCCTGGGGATCCGGCACCGAAGCTTTCTTT.

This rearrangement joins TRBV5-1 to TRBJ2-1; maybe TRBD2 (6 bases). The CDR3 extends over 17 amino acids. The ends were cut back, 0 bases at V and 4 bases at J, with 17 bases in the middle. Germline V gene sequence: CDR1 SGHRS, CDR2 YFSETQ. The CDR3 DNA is TGCGCCAGCAGCTTGGCCGCGAGTAGCGGAACTTACAATGAGCAGTTCTTC. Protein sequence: CASSLAASSGTYNEQFF.

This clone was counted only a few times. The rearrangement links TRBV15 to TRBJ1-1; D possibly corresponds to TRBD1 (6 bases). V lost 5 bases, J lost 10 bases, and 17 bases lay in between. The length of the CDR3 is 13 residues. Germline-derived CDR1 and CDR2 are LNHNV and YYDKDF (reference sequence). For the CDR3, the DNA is TGTGCCACCAGCCAAGGCAGGGGAAAGGCAGCTTTCTTT. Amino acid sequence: CATSQGRGKAAFF.

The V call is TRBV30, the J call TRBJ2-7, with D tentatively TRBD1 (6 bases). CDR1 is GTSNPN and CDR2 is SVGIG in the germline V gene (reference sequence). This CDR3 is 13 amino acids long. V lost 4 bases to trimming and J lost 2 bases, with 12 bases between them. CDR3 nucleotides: TGTGCCTGGAACCGGGACAACACCTACGAGCAGTACTTC. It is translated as CAWNRDNTYEQYF.